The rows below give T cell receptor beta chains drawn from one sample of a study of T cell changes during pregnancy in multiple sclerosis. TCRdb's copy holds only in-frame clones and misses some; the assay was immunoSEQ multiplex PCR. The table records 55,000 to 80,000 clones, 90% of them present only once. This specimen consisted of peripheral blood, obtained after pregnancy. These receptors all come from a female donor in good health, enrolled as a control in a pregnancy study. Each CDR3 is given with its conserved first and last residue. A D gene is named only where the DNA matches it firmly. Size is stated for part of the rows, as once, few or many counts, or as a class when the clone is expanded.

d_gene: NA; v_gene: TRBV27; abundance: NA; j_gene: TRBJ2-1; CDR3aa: CASRVSRPYNEQFF; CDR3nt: TGTGCCAGCAGGGTCTCGCGGCCCTACAATGAGCAGTTCTTC
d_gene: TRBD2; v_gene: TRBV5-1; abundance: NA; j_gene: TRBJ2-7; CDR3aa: CASSSGLAGGLNEQYF; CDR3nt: TGCGCCAGCAGCTCGGGACTAGCGGGAGGGCTCAACGAGCAGTACTTC
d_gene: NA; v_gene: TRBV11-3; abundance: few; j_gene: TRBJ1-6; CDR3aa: CASSTVCSYNSPLHF; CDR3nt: TGTGCCAGCAGCACAGTTTGCTCCTATAATTCACCCCTCCACTTT
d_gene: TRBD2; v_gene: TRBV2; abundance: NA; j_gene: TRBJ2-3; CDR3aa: CATQRERTDTQYF; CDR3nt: TGTGCCACCCAGCGGGAGAGAACAGATACGCAGTATTTT
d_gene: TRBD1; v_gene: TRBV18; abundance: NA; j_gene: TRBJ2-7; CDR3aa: CASSLSGQADYEQYF; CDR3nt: TGTGCCAGCTCATTATCGGGACAGGCGGACTACGAGCAGTACTTC
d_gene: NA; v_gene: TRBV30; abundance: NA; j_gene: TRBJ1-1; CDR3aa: CAWRPAGLNTEAFF; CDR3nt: TGTGCCTGGAGGCCGGCGGGGTTGAACACTGAAGCTTTCTTT
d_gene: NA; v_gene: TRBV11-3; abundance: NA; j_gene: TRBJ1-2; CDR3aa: CASSFGHGYTF; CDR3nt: TGTGCCAGCAGCTTCGGTCATGGCTACACCTTC
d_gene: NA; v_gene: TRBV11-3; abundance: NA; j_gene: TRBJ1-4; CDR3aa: CASSLAQATSNEKLFF; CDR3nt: TGTGCCAGCAGCTTAGCCCAGGCGACCTCTAATGAAAAACTGTTTTTT
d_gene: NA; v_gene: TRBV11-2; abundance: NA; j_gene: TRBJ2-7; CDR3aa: CASSLESGTSYEQYF; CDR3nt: TGTGCCAGCAGCTTAGAATCAGGTACCTCCTACGAGCAGTACTTC
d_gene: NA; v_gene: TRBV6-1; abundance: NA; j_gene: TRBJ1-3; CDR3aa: CASSADRRTIYF; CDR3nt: TGTGCCAGCAGTGCGGACAGAAGGACCATATATTTT
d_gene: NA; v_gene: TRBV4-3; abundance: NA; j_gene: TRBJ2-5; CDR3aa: CASSQERTPRETQYF; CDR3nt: TGCGCCAGCAGCCAAGAAAGGACTCCGAGAGAGACCCAGTACTTC
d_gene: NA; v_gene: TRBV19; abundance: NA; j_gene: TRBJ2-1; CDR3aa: CASSTLGLQYSYNEQFF; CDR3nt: TGTGCCAGTAGTACATTGGGACTCCAATACTCCTACAATGAGCAGTTCTTC
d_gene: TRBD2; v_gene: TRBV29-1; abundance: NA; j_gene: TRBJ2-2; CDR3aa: CSAGGLSGRGNTGELFF; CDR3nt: TGCAGCGCTGGCGGACTAAGCGGGAGAGGGAACACCGGGGAGCTGTTTTTT
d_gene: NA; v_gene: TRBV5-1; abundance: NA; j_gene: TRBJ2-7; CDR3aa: CASSLVGGGPYEQYF; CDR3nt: TGCGCCAGCAGCTTGGTCGGAGGTGGTCCCTACGAGCAGTACTTC
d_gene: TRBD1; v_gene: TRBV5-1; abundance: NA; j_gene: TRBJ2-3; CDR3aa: CASSAGQGTDTQYF; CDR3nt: TGCGCCAGCAGCGCGGGACAGGGAACAGATACGCAGTATTTT
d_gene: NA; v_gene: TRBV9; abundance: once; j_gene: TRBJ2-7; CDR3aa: CASSATGFYEQYF; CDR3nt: TGTGCCAGCAGCGCGACAGGTTTCTACGAGCAGTACTTC
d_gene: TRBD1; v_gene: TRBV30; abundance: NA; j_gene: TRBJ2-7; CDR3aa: CAWCRDRTYEQYF; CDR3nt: TGTGCCTGGTGTAGGGACAGGACCTACGAGCAGTACTTC
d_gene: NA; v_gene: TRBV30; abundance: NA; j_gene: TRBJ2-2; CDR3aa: CAWSVQGTGELFF; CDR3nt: TGTGCCTGGAGTGTACAGGGAACCGGGGAGCTGTTTTTT
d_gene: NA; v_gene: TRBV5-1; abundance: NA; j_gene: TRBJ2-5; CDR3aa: CASSPWGDRQETQYF; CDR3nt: TGCGCCAGCAGCCCGTGGGGGGATCGGCAGGAGACCCAGTACTTC
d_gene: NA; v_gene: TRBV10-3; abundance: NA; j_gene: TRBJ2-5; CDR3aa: CAISDLGGRGETQYF; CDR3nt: TGTGCCATCAGTGATCTCGGCGGGCGGGGAGAGACCCAGTACTTC
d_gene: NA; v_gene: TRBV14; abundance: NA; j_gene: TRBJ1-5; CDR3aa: CASSQGAVVGQPQHF; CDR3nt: TGTGCCAGCAGCCAGGGTGCCGTGGTGGGCCAGCCCCAGCATTTT
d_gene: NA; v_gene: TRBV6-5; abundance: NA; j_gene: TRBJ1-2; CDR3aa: CASSSSGGPYGYTF; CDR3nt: TGTGCCAGCAGCAGCTCCGGAGGACCTTATGGCTACACCTTC
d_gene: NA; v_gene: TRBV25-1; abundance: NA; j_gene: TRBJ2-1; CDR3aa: CASSLSVEQFF; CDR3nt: TGTGCCAGCAGTCTTTCGGTTGAGCAGTTCTTC
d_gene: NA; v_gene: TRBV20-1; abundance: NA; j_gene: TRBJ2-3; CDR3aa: CSAKRVDTQYF; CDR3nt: TGCAGTGCTAAGAGGGTAGATACGCAGTATTTT
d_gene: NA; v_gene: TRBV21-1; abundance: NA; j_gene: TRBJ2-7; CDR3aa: CASAQRFLYEQYF; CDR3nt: TGTGCCAGCGCGCAGAGGTTCCTGTACGAGCAGTACTTC
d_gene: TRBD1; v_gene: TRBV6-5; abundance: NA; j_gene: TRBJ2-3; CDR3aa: CASSYRRDRRTDTQYF; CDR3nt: TGTGCCAGCAGTTACCGCCGGGACAGGAGAACAGATACGCAGTATTTT
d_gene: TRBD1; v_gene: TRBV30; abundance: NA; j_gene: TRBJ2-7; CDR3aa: CAWKTGAYEQYF; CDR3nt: TGTGCCTGGAAAACAGGGGCCTACGAGCAGTACTTC
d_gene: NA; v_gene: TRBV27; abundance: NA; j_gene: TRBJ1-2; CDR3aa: CASSLRGGYGYTF; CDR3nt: TGTGCCAGCAGTTTGCGGGGAGGCTATGGCTACACCTTC
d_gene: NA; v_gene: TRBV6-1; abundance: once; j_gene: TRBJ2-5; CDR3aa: CASSEVGGYQETQYF; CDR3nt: TGTGCCAGCAGTGAAGTCGGGGGTTACCAAGAGACCCAGTACTTC
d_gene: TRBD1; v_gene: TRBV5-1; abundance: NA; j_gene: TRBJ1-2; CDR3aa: CASSFDRVNYGYTF; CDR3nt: TGCGCCAGCAGCTTTGACAGGGTGAACTATGGCTACACCTTC
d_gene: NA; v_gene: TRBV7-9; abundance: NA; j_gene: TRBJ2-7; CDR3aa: CASSSPNPQGSHEQYF; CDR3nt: TGTGCCAGCAGCTCCCCTAACCCGCAGGGTTCCCACGAGCAGTACTTC
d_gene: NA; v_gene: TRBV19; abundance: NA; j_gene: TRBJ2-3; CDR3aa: CASSIVGAVSTDTQYF; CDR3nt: TGTGCCAGTAGTATAGTAGGGGCCGTTAGCACAGATACGCAGTATTTT
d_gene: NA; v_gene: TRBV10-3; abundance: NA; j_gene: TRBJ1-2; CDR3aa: CAISGDTYGYTF; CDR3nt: TGTGCCATCAGTGGGGACACCTATGGCTACACCTTC
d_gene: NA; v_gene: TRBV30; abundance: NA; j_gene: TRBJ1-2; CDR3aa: CAWSFSMTTGNNYGYTF; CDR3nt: TGTGCCTGGAGTTTTTCAATGACTACAGGGAATAACTATGGCTACACCTTC
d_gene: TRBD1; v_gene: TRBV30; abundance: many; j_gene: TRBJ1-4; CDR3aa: CAWSVQGVVTGEKLFF; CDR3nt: TGTGCCTGGAGTGTACAGGGGGTGGTGACGGGTGAAAAACTGTTTTTT
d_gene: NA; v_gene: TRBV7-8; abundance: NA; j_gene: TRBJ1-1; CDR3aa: CASSLEGRRSAEAFF; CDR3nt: TGTGCCAGCAGCTTAGAAGGGAGACGCTCCGCTGAAGCTTTCTTT
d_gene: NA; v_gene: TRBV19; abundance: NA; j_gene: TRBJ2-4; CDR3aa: CASADSGLAKNIQYF; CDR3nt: TGTGCCAGCGCAGATAGTGGACTAGCCAAAAACATTCAGTACTTC
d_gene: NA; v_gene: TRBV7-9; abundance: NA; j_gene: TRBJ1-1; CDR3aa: CASSPGAFF; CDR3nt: TGTGCCAGCAGCCCAGGGGCTTTCTTT
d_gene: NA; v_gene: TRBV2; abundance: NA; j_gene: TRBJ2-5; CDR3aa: CASSEGALDQETQYF; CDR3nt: TGTGCCAGCAGTGAAGGGGCACTAGATCAAGAGACCCAGTACTTC
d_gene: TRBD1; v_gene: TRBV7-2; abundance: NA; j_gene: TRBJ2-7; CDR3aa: CASSAGQGAYEQYF; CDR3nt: TGTGCCAGCAGCGCGGGACAGGGTGCCTACGAGCAGTACTTC